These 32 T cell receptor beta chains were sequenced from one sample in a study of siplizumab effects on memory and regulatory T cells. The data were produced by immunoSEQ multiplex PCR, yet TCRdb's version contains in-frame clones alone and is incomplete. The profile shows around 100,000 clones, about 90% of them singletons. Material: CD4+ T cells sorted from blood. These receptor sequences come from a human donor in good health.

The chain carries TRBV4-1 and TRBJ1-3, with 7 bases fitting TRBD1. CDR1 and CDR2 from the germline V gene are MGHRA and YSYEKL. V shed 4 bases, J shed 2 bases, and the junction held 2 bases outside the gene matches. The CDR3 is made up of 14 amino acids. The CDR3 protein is CASSRTGAGNTIYF. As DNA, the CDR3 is TGCGCCAGCAGCCGCACAGGGGCTGGAAACACCATATATTTT.

Here the CDR3 DNA reads TGCGCCAGCAGCTTGGTCGTGGGCAATGAGCAGTTCTTC. It specifies CASSLVVGNEQFF. The chain uses TRBV5-1 and TRBJ2-1; no definite D call. V was trimmed by 0 bases and J by 6 bases, leaving 7 bases between them. The length of the CDR3 is 13 residues. The germline gives CDR1 SGHRS, CDR2 YFSETQ.

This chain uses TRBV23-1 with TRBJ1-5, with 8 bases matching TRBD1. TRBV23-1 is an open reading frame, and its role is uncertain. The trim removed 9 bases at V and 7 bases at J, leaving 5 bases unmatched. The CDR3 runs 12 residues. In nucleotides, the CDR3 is TGCGCCAGATTAGACAGGGGACAGCCCCAGCATTTT. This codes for CARLDRGQPQHF.

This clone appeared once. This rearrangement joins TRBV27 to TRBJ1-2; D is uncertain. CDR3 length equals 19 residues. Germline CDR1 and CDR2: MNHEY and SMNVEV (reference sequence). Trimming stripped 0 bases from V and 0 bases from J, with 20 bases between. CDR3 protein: CASSLSGLGGGPSNYGYTF. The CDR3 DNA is TGTGCCAGCAGTTTATCGGGGTTGGGTGGAGGGCCGTCTAACTATGGCTACACCTTC.

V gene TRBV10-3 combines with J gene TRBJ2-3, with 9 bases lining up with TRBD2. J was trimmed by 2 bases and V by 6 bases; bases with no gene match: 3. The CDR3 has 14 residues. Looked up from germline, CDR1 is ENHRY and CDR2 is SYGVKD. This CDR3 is CAIRRLADTDTQYF. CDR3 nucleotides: TGTGCCATCAGAAGACTAGCGGACACAGATACGCAGTATTTT.

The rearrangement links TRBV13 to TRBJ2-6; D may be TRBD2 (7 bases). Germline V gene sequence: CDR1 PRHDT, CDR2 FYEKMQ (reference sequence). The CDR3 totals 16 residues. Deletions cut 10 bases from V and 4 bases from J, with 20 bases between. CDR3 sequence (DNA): TGTGCCACTGGCGGGGGCGCGGATCCCGGGGCCAACGTCCTGACTTTC. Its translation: CATGGGADPGANVLTF.

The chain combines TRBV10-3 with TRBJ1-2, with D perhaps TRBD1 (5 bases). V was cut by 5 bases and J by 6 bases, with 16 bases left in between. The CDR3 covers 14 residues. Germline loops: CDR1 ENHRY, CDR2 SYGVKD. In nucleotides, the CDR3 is TGTGCCATCAGTTGGACACCTCAATCGAATGGCTACACCTTC. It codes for CAISWTPQSNGYTF.

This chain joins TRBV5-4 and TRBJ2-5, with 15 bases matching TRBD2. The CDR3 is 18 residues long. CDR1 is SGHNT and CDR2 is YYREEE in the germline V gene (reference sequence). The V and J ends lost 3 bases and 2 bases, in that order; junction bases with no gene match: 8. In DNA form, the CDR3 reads TGTGCCAGCAGCTGGGGGACTAGCGGGAGGAGTTCACAAGAGACCCAGTACTTC. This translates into CASSWGTSGRSSQETQYF.

DNA of the CDR3: TGTGCCAGCAGTTTTGACCACACAGATACGCAGTATTTT. Protein: CASSFDHTDTQYF. The chain recombines TRBV28 with TRBJ2-3; D remains unclear. The CDR3 runs 13 residues. Germline loops: CDR1 MDHEN, CDR2 SYDVKM. V dropped 3 bases and J dropped 2 bases, with 6 bases sitting between them.

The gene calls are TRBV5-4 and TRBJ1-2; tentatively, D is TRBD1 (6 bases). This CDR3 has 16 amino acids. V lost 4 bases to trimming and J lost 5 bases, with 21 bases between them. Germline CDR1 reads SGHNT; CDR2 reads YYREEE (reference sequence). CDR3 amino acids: CASSPAGADAPYGYTF. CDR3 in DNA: TGTGCCAGCAGCCCTGCAGGGGCCGACGCCCCGTATGGCTACACCTTC. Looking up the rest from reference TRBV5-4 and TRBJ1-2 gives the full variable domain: ETGVTQSPTHLIKTRGQQVTLRCSSQSGHNTVSWYQQALGQGPQFIFQYYREEENGRGNFPPRFSGLQFPNYSSELNVNALELDDSALYLCASSPAGADAPYGYTFGSGTRLTVV.

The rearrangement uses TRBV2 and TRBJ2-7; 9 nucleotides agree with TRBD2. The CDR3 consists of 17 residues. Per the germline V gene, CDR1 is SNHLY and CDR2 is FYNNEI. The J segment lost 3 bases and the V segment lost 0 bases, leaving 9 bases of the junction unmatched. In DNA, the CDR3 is TGTGCCAGCAGTGAAGCGGGTCTAGCGGGGTTGAGCTACGAGCAGTACTTC. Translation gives CASSEAGLAGLSYEQYF. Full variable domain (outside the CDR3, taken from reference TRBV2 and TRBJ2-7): EPEVTQTPSHQVTQMGQEVILRCVPISNHLYFYWYRQILGQKVEFLVSFYNNEISEKSEIFDDQFSVERPDGSNFTLKIRSTKLEDSAMYFCASSEAGLAGLSYEQYFGPGTRLTVT.

The CDR3 sequence is CASSSVGQGADGYTF. DNA for the CDR3: TGCGCCAGCAGCTCGGTGGGGCAGGGGGCTGATGGCTACACCTTC. V gene TRBV5-1 combines with J gene TRBJ1-2; 8 bases agree with TRBD1. The germline gives CDR1 SGHRS, CDR2 YFSETQ. The CDR3 contains 15 residues. Unmatched junction bases numbered 10, after V lost 3 bases and J lost 6 bases. Filled out from reference TRBV5-1 and TRBJ1-2, the complete variable domain reads KAGVTQTPRYLIKTRGQQVTLSCSPISGHRSVSWYQQTPGQGLQFLFEYFSETQRNKGNFPGRFSGRQFSNSRSEMNVSTLELGDSALYLCASSSVGQGADGYTFGSGTRLTVV.

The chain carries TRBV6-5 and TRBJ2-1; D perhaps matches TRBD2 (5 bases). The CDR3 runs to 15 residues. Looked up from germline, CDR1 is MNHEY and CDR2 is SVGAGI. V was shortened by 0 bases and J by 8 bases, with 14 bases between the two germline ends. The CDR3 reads CASSYSTGVWDEQFF. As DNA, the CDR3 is TGTGCCAGCAGTTACTCGACCGGGGTTTGGGATGAGCAGTTCTTC.

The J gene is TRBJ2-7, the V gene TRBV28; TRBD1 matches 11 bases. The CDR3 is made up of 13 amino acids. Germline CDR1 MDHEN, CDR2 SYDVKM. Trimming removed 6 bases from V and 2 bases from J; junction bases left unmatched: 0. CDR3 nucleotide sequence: TGTGCCAGCAGGGGACAGGGGGCCTACGAGCAGTACTTC. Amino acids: CASRGQGAYEQYF.

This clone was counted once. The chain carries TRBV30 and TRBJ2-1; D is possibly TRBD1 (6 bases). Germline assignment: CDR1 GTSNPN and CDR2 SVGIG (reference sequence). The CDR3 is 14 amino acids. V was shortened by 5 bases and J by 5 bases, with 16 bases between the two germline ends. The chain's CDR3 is CAWWWGPRDNEQFF. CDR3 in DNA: TGTGCCTGGTGGTGGGGGCCTCGGGACAATGAGCAGTTCTTC.

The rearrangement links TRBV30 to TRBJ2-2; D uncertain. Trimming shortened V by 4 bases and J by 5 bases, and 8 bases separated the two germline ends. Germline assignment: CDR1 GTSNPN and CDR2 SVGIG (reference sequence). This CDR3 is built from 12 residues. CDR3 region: CAWTRITGELFF. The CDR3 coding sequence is TGTGCCTGGACCAGAATTACCGGGGAGCTGTTTTTT.

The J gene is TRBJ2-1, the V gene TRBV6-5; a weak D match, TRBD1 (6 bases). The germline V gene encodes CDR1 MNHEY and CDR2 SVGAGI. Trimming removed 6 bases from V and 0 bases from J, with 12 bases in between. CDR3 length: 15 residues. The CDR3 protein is CASSRGQNSYNEQFF. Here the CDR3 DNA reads TGTGCCAGCAGCCGAGGACAGAACTCCTACAATGAGCAGTTCTTC.

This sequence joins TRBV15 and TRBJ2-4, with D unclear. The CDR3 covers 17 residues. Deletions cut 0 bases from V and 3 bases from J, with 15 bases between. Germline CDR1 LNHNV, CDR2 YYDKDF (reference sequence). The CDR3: CATSRDSSFGNKNIQYF. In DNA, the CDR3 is TGTGCCACCAGCAGAGATTCGAGTTTTGGAAACAAAAACATTCAGTACTTC. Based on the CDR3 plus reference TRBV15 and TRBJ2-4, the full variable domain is DAMVIQNPRYQVTQFGKPVTLSCSQTLNHNVMYWYQQKSSQAPKLLFHYYDKDFNNEADTPDNFQSRRPNTSFCFLDIRSPGLGDTAMYLCATSRDSSFGNKNIQYFGAGTRLSVL.

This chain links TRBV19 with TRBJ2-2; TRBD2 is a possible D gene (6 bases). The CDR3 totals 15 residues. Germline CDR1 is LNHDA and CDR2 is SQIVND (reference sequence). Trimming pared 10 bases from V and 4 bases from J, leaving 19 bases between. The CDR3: CATTPDQGGTGELFF. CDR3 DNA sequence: TGTGCCACCACCCCGGACCAGGGAGGCACCGGGGAGCTGTTTTTT.

CDR3 protein: CASSSAPYEQYF. The CDR3 region has the DNA TGTGCCAGCAGTTCTGCACCCTACGAGCAGTACTTC. The rearrangement uses TRBV6-1 and TRBJ2-7; unclear D gene. The germline V and J ends were trimmed by 5 bases and 2 bases, with 7 bases remaining between them. The CDR3 runs to 12 residues. The V gene's germline CDR1 is MNHNS and CDR2 SASEGT.

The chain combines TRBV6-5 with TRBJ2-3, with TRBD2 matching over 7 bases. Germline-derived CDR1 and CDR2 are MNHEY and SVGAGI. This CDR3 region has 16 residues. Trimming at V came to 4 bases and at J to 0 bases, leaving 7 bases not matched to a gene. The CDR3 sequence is CASSSLGGYSTDTQYF. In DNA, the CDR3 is TGTGCCAGCAGTTCCCTGGGGGGGTATAGCACAGATACGCAGTATTTT.

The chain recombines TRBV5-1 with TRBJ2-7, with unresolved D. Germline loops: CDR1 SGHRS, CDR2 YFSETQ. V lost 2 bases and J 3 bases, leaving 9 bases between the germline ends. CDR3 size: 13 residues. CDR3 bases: TGCGCCAGCAGCTTTCCCGATAACTACGAGCAGTACTTC. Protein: CASSFPDNYEQYF.

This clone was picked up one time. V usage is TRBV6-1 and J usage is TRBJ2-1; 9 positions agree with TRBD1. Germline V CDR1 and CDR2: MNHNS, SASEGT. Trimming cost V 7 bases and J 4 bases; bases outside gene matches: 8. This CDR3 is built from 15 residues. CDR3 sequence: CASTTGTGLYNEQFF. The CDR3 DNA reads TGTGCCAGCACCACCGGGACAGGGCTGTACAATGAGCAGTTCTTC.

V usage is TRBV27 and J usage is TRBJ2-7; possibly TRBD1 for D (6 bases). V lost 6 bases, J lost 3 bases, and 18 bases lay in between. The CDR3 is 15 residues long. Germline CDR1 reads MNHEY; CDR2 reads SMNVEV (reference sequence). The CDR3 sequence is CASRDPGQGYYEQYF. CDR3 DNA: TGTGCCAGCAGGGACCCGGGACAAGGCTACTACGAGCAGTACTTC.

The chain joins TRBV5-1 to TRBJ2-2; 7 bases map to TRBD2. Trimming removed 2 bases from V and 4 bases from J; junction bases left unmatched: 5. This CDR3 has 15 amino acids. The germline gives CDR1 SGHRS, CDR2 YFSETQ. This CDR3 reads CASSLQAGTTGELFF. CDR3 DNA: TGCGCCAGCAGCTTACAAGCGGGGACCACCGGGGAGCTGTTTTTT.

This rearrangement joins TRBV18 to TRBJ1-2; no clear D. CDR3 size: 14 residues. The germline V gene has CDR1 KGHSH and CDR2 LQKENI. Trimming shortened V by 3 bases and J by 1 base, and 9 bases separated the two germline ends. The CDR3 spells CASSPAGGNYGYTF. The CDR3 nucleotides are TGTGCCAGCTCACCGGCAGGCGGTAACTATGGCTACACCTTC.

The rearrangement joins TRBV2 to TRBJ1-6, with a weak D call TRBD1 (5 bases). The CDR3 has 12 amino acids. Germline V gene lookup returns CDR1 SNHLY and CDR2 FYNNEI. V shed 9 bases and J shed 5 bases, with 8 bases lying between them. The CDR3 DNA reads TGTGCCAGTGACAGACATAATTCACCCCTCCACTTT. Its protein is CASDRHNSPLHF.

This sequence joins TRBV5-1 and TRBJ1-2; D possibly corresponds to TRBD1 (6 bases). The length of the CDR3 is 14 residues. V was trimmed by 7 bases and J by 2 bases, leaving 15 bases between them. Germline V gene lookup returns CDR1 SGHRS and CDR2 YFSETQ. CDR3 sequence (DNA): TGCGCCAGCTTTGGAGGGGGAACCAACTATGGCTACACCTTC. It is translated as CASFGGGTNYGYTF.

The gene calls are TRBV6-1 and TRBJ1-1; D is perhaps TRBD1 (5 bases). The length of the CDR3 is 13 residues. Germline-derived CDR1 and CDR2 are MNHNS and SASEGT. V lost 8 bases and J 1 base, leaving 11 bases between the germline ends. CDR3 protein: CASQGLWNTEAFF. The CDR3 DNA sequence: TGTGCCAGCCAGGGCCTTTGGAACACTGAAGCTTTCTTT.

CDR3 loop: CASSGLQSTEAFF. The DNA for the CDR3 is TGTGCCAGCTCAGGACTCCAGTCCACTGAAGCTTTCTTT. The rearrangement joins TRBV18 to TRBJ1-1; D gene ambiguous. The CDR3 consists of 13 residues. CDR1 and CDR2 from the germline V gene are KGHSH and LQKENI. V dropped 5 bases and J dropped 4 bases, with 11 bases sitting between them.

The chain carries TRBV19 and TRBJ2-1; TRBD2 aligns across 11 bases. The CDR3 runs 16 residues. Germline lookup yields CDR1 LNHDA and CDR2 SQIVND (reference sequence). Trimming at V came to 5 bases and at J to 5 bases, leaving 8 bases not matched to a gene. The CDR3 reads CASSALAGGRNNEQFF. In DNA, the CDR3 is TGTGCCAGTAGTGCGCTAGCGGGGGGCCGGAACAATGAGCAGTTCTTC.

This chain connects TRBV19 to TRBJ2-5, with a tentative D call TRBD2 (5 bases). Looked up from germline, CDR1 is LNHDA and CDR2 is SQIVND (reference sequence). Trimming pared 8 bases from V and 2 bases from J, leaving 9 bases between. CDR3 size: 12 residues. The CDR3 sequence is CASVGSQETQYF. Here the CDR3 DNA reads TGTGCCAGTGTGGGGAGTCAAGAGACCCAGTACTTC.